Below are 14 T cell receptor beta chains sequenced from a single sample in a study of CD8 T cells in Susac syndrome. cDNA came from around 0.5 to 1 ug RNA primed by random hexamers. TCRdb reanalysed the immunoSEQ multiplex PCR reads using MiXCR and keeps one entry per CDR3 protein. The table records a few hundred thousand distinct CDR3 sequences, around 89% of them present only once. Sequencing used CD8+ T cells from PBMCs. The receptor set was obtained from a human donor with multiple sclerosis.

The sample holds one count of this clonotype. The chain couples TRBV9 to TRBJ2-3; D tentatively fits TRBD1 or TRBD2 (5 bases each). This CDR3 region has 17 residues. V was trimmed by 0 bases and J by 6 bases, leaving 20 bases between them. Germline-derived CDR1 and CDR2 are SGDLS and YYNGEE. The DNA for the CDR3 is TGTGCCAGCAGCGTAGACGGGACCCCTAGGACCCCGGATACGCAGTATTTT. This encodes CASSVDGTPRTPDTQYF.

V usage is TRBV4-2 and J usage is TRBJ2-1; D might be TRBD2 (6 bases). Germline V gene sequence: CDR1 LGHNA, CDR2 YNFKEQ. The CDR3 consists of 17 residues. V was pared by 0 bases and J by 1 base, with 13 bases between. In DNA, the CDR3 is TGTGCCAGCAGCCAAGATCCCGAGCGGGCTTCCTACAATGAGCAGTTCTTC. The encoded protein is CASSQDPERASYNEQFF.

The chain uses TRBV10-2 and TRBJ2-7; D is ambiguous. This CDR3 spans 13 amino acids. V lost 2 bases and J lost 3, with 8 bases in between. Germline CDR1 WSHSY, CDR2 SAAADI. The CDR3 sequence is CASSELRLYEQYF. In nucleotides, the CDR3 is TGCGCCAGCAGTGAGCTACGACTCTACGAGCAGTACTTC.

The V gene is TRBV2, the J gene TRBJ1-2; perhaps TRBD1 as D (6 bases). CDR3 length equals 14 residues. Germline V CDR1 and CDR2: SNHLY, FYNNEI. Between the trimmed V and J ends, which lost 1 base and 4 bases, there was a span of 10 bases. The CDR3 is CASSEGTGTYGYTF. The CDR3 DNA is TGTGCCAGCAGTGAAGGCACAGGGACCTATGGCTACACCTTC.

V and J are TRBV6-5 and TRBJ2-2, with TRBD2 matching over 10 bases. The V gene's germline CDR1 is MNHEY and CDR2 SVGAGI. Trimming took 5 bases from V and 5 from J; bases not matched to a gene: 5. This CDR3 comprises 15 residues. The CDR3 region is CASSVGTSETGELFF. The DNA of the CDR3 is TGTGCCAGCAGTGTGGGGACTAGCGAAACCGGGGAGCTGTTTTTT.

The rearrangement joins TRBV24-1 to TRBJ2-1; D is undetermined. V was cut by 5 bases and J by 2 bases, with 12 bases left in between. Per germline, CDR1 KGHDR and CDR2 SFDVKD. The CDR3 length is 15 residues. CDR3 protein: CATSVRNHPYNEQFF. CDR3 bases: TGTGCCACCAGTGTGAGGAATCACCCCTACAATGAGCAGTTCTTC.

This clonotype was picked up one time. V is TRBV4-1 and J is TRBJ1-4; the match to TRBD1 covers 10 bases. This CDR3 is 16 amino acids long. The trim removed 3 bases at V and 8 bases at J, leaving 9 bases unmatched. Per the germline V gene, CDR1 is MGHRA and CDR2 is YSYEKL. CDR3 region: CASSHTTGTGAEKLFF. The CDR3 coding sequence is TGCGCCAGCAGCCATACCACCGGGACAGGGGCGGAAAAACTGTTTTTT.

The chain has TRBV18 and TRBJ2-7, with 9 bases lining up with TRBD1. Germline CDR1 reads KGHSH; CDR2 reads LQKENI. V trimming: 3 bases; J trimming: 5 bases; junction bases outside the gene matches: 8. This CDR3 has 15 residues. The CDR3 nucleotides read TGTGCCAGCTCACCGTACGGACAGGGGATCGACGAGCAGTACTTC. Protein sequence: CASSPYGQGIDEQYF.

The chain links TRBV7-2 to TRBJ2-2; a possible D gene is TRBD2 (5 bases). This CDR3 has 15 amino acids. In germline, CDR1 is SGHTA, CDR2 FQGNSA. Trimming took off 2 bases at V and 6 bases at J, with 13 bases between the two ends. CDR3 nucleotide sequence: TGTGCCAGCAGCTTATGGGAGTTAGGTTCCGGGGAGCTGTTTTTT. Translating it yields CASSLWELGSGELFF. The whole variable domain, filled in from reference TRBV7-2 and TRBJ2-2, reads GAGVSQSPSNKVTEKGKDVELRCDPISGHTALYWYRQSLGQGLEFLIYFQGNSAPDKSGLPSDRFSAERTGGSVSTLTIQRTQQEDSAVYLCASSLWELGSGELFFGEGSRLTVL.

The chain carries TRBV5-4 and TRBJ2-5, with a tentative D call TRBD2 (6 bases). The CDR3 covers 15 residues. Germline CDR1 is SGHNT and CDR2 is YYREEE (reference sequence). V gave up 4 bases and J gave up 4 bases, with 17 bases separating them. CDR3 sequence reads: CASSPGGGPRETQYF. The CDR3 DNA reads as TGTGCCAGCAGCCCTGGAGGAGGGCCGAGAGAGACCCAGTACTTC.

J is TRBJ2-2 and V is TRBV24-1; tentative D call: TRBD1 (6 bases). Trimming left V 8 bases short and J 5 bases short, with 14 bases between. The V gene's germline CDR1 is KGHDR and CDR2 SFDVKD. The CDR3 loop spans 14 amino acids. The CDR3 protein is CATTGLGATGELFF. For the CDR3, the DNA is TGTGCCACCACAGGACTGGGGGCGACCGGGGAGCTGTTTTTT.

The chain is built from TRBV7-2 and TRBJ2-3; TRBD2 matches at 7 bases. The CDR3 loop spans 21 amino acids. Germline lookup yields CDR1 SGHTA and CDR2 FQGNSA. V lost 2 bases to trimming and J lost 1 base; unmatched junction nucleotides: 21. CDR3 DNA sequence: TGTGCCAGCAGCTTACCGTTGGGTTCGGGAGGCCTAAGGAGGGGCACAGATACGCAGTATTTT. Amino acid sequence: CASSLPLGSGGLRRGTDTQYF. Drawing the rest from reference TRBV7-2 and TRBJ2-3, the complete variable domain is GAGVSQSPSNKVTEKGKDVELRCDPISGHTALYWYRQSLGQGLEFLIYFQGNSAPDKSGLPSDRFSAERTGGSVSTLTIQRTQQEDSAVYLCASSLPLGSGGLRRGTDTQYFGPGTRLTVL.

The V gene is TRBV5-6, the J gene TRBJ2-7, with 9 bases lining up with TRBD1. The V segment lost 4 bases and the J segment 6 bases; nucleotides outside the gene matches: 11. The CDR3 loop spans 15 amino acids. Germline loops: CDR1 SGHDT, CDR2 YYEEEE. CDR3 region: CASSPGTGTGSEQYF. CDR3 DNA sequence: TGTGCCAGCAGCCCGGGGACAGGGACAGGCTCCGAGCAGTACTTC.

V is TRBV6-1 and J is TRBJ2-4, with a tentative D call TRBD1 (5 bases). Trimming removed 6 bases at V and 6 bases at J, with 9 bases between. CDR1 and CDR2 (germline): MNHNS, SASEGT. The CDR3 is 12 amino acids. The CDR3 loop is CASSAGSNIQYF. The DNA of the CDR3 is TGTGCCAGCAGCGCAGGGTCAAACATTCAGTACTTC.